The sequence of this T cell receptor beta chain was determined in a study of cytomegalovirus exposure and HLA in healthy donors (dated by TCRdb to the late 2010s). A note on the overall study: According to a later analysis, one platform produced both the 110 or so validation repertoires and the approximately 660 repertoires of the first cohort. The study aimed to test whether cataloging public T cell receptors could reveal signatures of past pathogen exposure. Along with the roughly 700-subject first cohort, a separate validation cohort of approximately 110 different subjects was used. To predict cytomegalovirus infection status, the study combined high-throughput TCR immunosequencing, statistical association of individual TCRs with disease status, and machine learning.

As concerns this clone: Its binding antigen is unknown. There are no base qualities to consult, and no much larger clone falls within one base.

The investigation overall reported the following: While some public TCRs were present in many individuals, most TCR sequences turned up only very rarely across donors. Cytomegalovirus status was reported to be diagnosed by the classifier with high specificity and sensitivity in both the original and validation cohorts. The validation cohort had no HLA typing available for a later analysis, so co-occurrence within that cohort was assessed over all 130 or so repertoires. A total of some 180 TCR beta chains were listed by the study as associated with cytomegalovirus. It was suggested by the authors that the approach could potentially be generalized to other disease states and immunological phenotypes. A few of the identified cytomegalovirus-associated TCR beta chains were confirmed in vitro to be specific for cytomegalovirus antigens. Of the cluster scores, 85% to 95% were above 0 in a later analysis, which found that TCRs clustered in the first cohort also tended to co-occur in the 120 validation repertoires.

The library came from the immunoSEQ multiplex PCR assay. Per the source publication's procedure: A statistical classification framework was built to diagnose cytomegalovirus status from the catalog of TCR beta chain sequences. TCRdb took this table from immuneACCESS and kept in-frame rearrangements with V and J called. Such tables lack part of the clones; where checked against another copy, unresolved V genes explain under half of the gap, and the rest is unexplained. V and J calls and clone size are as listed in that table; D and trimming were resolved from the DNA. This sample gives about 150,000 clones in total; approximately 90% of them show up just once. The top ten clones comprise 4.5% of the sample. Donors formed part of the validation cohort, which comprised fewer than 150 subjects and was distinct from the first cohort of 550 to 850 subjects. This receptor was taken from a man aged 18 to 30 in good health and CMV-seropositive. Specimen: PBMCs.

This receptor carries the CDR3 CASSPILGTGTTDTQYF. The nucleotides read TGTGCCAGCAGCCCCATCCTAGGGACAGGGACCACAGATACGCAGTATTTT. Recombination linked TRBV5-4 to TRBJ2-3; TRBD1 lines up with 9 middle nucleotides. For CDR1 and CDR2, the germline V gene (reference sequence) lists SGHNT and YYREEE. Taken from cysteine to phenylalanine, the CDR3 has 17 residues. The only DNA kept is the CDR3, 51 bases in frame from the first base. V has 4 bases trimmed and J has 2 bases trimmed; junction bases matching no gene number 11.